This TCR beta chain was captured in a study of neurological immune-mediated disorders. Germline CDR1 is MNHEY and CDR2 is SVGEGT. Trimming removed 4 bases from V and 2 bases from J, with 13 bases in between. This CDR3 spans 15 amino acids. In its sample, this clonotype was seen once. TCRdb reprocessed the 5' RACE reads with MiXCR, giving one entry per CDR3 protein. Of some 50,000 distinct CDR3 sequences listed, 20% to 30% are singletons. The sequence was obtained from a woman between 65 and 79 years old in good health. The sequencing sample was made of PBMCs. The chain carries TRBV6-2 or TRBV6-3 and TRBJ2-3; D unclear. Here the CDR3 reads CASSSVWTHTDTQYF. In nucleotides, the CDR3 is TGTGCCAGCAGTTCCGTATGGACCCACACAGATACGCAGTATTTT.